This TCR beta chain was captured by sequencing in a study of blood T cell repertoires in COVID-19. Study overall: From T cells, B-cell-depleted T cells, or PBMCs came the material, which was cDNA or gDNA.

Germline V gene lookup returns CDR1 SGHVS and CDR2 FNYEAQ. The CDR3 consists of 13 residues. V was trimmed by 4 bases and J by 3 bases, leaving 9 bases between them. Methods used by the authors: By means of reference gene primer amplification, nucleated cell counts were estimated. Clones were read by immunoSEQ multiplex PCR, and TCRdb kept only the in-frame ones, dropping some. V and J calls and clone size are given by that table; D and trimming were obtained from the DNA. The sample holds hundreds of thousands of clones; around 80% are singletons and the top ten take approximately 20%. This clonotype originated in a man aged 25 to 45 with active or convalescent COVID-19. The sample consisted of peripheral blood. The genes are TRBV7-6 and TRBJ1-1; a possible D gene is TRBD1 (5 bases). The CDR3 sequence: CASSYGGDTEAFF. The CDR3 DNA reads as TGTGCCAGCAGCTACGGGGGGGACACTGAAGCTTTCTTT.